Each of the 2 T cell receptor beta chains below was sequenced from the same sample in a study of OX40 agonist ivuxolimab in advanced cancers. Sequencing used immunoSEQ multiplex PCR; TCRdb keeps in-frame clones, though not all of them. The sample has 14,000 or so clones; under 65% are singletons. The sample here was CD4+ or CD8+ T cells sorted from blood, taken in a trial of the OX40 agonist ivuxolimab. The source of these receptors is an adult with an advanced solid tumor such as melanoma, head and neck, liver or kidney cancer.

This chain uses TRBV6-1 with TRBJ2-5; TRBD2 might be the D (6 bases). V was pared by 6 bases and J by 0 bases, with 11 bases between. The CDR3 sequence is 14 residues long. Per the germline V gene, CDR1 is MNHNS and CDR2 is SASEGT. In DNA, the CDR3 is TGTGCCAGCAGGTACCGGGACTACCAAGAGACCCAGTACTTC. It yields the protein CASRYRDYQETQYF.

The rearrangement uses TRBV6-5 and TRBJ2-7; maybe TRBD1 (6 bases). Germline loops: CDR1 MNHEY, CDR2 SVGAGI. Trimming removed 0 bases at V and 9 bases at J, with 15 bases between. This CDR3 is 14 amino acids long. The CDR3 bases are TGTGCCAGCAGTTACTCGAATTCAGGGGTAATGCAGTACTTC. Translation gives CASSYSNSGVMQYF.